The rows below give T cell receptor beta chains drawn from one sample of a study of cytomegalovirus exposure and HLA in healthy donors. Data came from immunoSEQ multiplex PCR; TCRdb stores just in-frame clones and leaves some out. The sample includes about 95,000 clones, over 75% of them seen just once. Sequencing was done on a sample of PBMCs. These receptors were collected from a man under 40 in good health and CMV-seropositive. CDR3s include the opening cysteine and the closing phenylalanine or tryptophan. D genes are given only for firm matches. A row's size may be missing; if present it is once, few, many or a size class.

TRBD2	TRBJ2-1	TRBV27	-	TGTGCCAGCAGGGAAGGCGGGAGATTTGGGAATGAGCAGTTCTTC	CASREGGRFGNEQFF
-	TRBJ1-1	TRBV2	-	TGTGCCAGGGGGGGGGTTCAGGATATCACTGAAGCTTTCTTT	CARGGVQDITEAFF
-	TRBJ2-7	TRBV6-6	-	TGTGCCAGCAGACTTCAGGGATACGAGCAGTACTTC	CASRLQGYEQYF
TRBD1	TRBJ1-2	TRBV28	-	TGTGCCAGCAGCTTAGCCTTACCGGGACAGGGATATGGCTACACCTTC	CASSLALPGQGYGYTF
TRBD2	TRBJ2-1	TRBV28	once	TGTGCCAGCCTCGCGGGAGGGGTCAATGAGCAGTTCTTC	CASLAGGVNEQFF
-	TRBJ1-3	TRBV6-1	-	TGTGCCAGCATGAGGTTCAGGGATAGGAACACCATATATTTT	CASMRFRDRNTIYF
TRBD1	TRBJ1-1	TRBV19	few	TGTGCCAGTAGTCCACACAGGGGGCGGATGGACACTGAAGCTTTCTTT	CASSPHRGRMDTEAFF
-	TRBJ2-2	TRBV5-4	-	TGTGCCAGCAGGTCGAAAACAGAGACTACGAACACCGGGGAGCTGTTTTTT	CASRSKTETTNTGELFF
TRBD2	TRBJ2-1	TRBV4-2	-	TGTGCCAGCAGCCAAAGGACTAGCGGGAGGGGAAATGAGCAGTTCTTC	CASSQRTSGRGNEQFF
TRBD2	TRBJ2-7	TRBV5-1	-	TGCGCCAGCAGCCAAAAGGTCGGGGGGTTCGAGCAGTACTTC	CASSQKVGGFEQYF
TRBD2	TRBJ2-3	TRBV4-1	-	TGCGCCAGCAGCCAATGGGGGAGCGGGGGGGCGGCAGATACGCAGTATTTT	CASSQWGSGGAADTQYF
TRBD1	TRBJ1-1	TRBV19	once	TGTGCCAGTAAGTGGCAGGGGGACACTGAAGCTTTCTTT	CASKWQGDTEAFF
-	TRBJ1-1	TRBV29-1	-	TGCAGCGTGGCGAACAGGGAGGGCGACACTGAAGCTTTCTTT	CSVANREGDTEAFF
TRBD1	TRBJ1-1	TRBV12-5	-	TGTGCTAGTGGTCTTTACGGGACAGCCAACACTGAAGCTTTCTTT	CASGLYGTANTEAFF
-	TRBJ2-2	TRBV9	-	TGTGCCAGCAAGTCAGGGGCCGGGGAGCTGTTTTTT	CASKSGAGELFF
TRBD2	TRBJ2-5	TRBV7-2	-	TGTGCCAGCAGCCCGGCACGGGCGGGGGGAGAGACCCAGTACTTC	CASSPARAGGETQYF
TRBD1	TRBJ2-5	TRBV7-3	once	TGTGCCAGCAGTGAGACAGGGTCTCGGGAGACCCAGTACTTC	CASSETGSRETQYF
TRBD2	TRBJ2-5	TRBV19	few	TGTGCCAGTAGTATCCCCGGGACTAGCGGGACCCAGTACTTC	CASSIPGTSGTQYF
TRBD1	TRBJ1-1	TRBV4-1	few	TGCGCCAGCAGCCAAGCATACCGGGACAGGGGGCTGAGTGCTGAAGCTTTCTTT	CASSQAYRDRGLSAEAFF
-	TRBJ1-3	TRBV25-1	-	TGTGCCAGCAGTGAATTACAGAACTCTGGAAACACCATATATTTT	CASSELQNSGNTIYF
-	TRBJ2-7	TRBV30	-	TGTGCCTTTCAGAAACAGGGCCTTTTCCCCTACGAGCAGTACTTC	CAFQKQGLFPYEQYF
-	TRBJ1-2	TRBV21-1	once	TGTGCCAGCAGCAAACATTGCGTTGAGGACAGCAAACCCTCTAACTATGGCTACACCTTC	CASSKHCVEDSKPSNYGYTF
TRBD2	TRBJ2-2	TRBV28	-	TGTGCCAGCAGTTTCGGGACTAGCGGGACCGGGGAGCTGTTTTTT	CASSFGTSGTGELFF
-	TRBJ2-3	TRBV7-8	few	TGTGCCAGCAGCTTCCGGGACATCGGAGATACGCAGTATTTT	CASSFRDIGDTQYF
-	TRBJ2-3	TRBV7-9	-	TGTGCCAGCAGTGGGTGGAGGACAGATACGCAGTATTTT	CASSGWRTDTQYF
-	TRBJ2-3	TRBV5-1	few	TGCGCCAGCAGCTTCCCAGGATCGGATACGCAGTATTTT	CASSFPGSDTQYF
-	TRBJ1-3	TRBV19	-	TGTGCCACCTCCCGGCCCCAGGATACGTACTCTGGAAACACCATATATTTT	CATSRPQDTYSGNTIYF
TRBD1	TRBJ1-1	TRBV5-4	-	TGTGCCAGCAGCCCGACAGGGGGGATTGGGACTGAAGCTTTCTTT	CASSPTGGIGTEAFF
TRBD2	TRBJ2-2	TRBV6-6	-	TGTGCCAGCAGTAAACTAGCGGGGGATCACACCGGGGAGCTGTTTTTT	CASSKLAGDHTGELFF
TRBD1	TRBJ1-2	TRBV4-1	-	TGCGCCAGCAGCCAAGGACAGGGGTTCGGCGACTATGGCTACACCTTC	CASSQGQGFGDYGYTF
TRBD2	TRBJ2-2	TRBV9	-	TGTGCCAGCAGCATCCCAACTAGCGGGAAAAACACCGGGGAGCTGTTTTTT	CASSIPTSGKNTGELFF
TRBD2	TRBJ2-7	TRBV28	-	TGTGCCAGCAGTTTGACGGCGGGAGGGCCCTCGAGCTCCTACGAGCAGTACTTC	CASSLTAGGPSSSYEQYF
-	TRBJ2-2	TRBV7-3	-	TGTGCCAGCACCAACTCCGGGGAGCTGTTTTTT	CASTNSGELFF
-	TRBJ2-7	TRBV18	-	TGTGCCAGCTCAGAACAGGGACCCGAGCAGTACTTC	CASSEQGPEQYF
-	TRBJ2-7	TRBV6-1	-	TGTGCCAGCAGCTGGGACCGGGGACTCCACGAGCAGTACTTC	CASSWDRGLHEQYF
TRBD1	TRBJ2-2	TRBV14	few	TGTGCCAGCAGCCTGAGGACAGGCACCGGGGAGCTGTTTTTT	CASSLRTGTGELFF
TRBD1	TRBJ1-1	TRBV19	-	TGTGCCAGTAGTCCACAGGGGTGGGGCACTGAAGCTTTCTTT	CASSPQGWGTEAFF
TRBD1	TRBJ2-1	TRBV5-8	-	TGTGCCAGCATCGACAGGGGCTCCTACAATGAGCAGTTCTTC	CASIDRGSYNEQFF
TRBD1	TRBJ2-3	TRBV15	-	TGTGCCACCAGCAGCCGACAGGGGACAGATACGCAGTATTTT	CATSSRQGTDTQYF
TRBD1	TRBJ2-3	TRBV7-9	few	TGTGCCAGCAGCCCTAGGGGGCCAGATACGCAGTATTTT	CASSPRGPDTQYF
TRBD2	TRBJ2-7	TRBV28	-	TGTGCCAGCAGACAACTTGCGGGAGGCTCCTACGAGCAGTACTTC	CASRQLAGGSYEQYF
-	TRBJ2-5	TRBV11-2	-	TGTGCCAGCAGCTTCCGGGGGATGGGGGAGACCCAGTACTTC	CASSFRGMGETQYF
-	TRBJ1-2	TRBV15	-	TGTGCCACCAGCAGTGGGAGGGGGGGTAACTATGGCTACACCTTC	CATSSGRGGNYGYTF
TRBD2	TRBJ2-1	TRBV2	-	TGTGCCAGCAGTCTAACCGCCTGGGCTAGCGGGAGTCACAATGAGCAGTTCTTC	CASSLTAWASGSHNEQFF
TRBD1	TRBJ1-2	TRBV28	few	TGTGCCAGCAGGGGGGACAGGGGGTATGGCTACACCTTC	CASRGDRGYGYTF
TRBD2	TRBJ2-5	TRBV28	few	TGTGCCAGCAGTACTAGCCCAGTGGGAGGGGAGACCCAGTACTTC	CASSTSPVGGETQYF
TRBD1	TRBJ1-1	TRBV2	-	TGTGCCAGCGCCGTGACAGGGGGGAACACTGAAGCTTTCTTT	CASAVTGGNTEAFF
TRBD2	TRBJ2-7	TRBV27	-	TGTGCCAGCAGTTCTGGGACTAGCGCTGCCTACGAGCAGTACTTC	CASSSGTSAAYEQYF
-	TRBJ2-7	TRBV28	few	TGTGCCAGCAGTTCATACTTCTACGAGCAGTACTTC	CASSSYFYEQYF
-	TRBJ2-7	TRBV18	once	TGTGCCAGCTCACCACCTACAGGAGAGAGGTTCTACGAGCAGTACTTC	CASSPPTGERFYEQYF